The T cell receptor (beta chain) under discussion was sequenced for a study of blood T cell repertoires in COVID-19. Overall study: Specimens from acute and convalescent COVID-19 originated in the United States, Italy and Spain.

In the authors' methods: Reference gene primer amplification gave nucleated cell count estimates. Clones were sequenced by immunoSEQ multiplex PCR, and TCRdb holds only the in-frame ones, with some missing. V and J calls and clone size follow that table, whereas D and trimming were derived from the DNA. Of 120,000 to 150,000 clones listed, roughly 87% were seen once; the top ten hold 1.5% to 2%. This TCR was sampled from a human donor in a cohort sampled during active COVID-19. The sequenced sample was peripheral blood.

The CDR3 loop reads CSVAQDYEQYF. Written as DNA, the CDR3 is TGCAGCGTTGCACAGGACTACGAGCAGTACTTC. This rearrangement joins TRBV29-1 to TRBJ2-7; tentative D call: TRBD1 (5 bases). The V gene's germline CDR1 is SQVTM and CDR2 ANQGSEA. Trimming took 4 bases from V and 3 from J, leaving 7 bases between them. The CDR3 contains 11 residues.